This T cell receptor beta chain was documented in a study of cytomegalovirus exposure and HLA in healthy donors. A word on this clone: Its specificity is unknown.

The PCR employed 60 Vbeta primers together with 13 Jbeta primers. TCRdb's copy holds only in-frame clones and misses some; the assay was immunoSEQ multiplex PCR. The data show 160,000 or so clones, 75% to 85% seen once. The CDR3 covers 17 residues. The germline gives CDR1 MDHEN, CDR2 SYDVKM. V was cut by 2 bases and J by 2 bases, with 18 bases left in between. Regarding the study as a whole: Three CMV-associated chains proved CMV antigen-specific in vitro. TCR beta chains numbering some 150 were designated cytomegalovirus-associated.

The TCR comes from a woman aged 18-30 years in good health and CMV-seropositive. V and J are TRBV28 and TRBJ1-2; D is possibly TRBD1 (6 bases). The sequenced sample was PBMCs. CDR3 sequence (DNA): TGTGCCAGCAGTTTAACACCCCCCCGACAGGAGAACTATGGCTACACCTTC. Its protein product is CASSLTPPRQENYGYTF.